The sequence of this TCR beta chain was determined in a study of blood T cell repertoires in COVID-19. Study-level background: Collection of acute and convalescent COVID-19 samples took place in the United States, Italy and Spain. PBMCs, B-cell-depleted T cells, or T cells provided the cDNA or gDNA that made up the material.

Germline CDR1 is MNHEY and CDR2 is SMNVEV (reference sequence). V was shortened by 0 bases and J by 13 bases, with 12 bases between the two germline ends. The CDR3 loop spans 12 amino acids. Original processing notes: Estimation of nucleated cell counts was performed using reference gene primer amplification. Clones were read by immunoSEQ multiplex PCR, and TCRdb kept only the in-frame ones, dropping some. V and J calls and clone size are copied from that table; D and trimming were computed from the DNA. The sample records 190,000 or so clones, about 86% being singletons. The TCR comes from a woman aged 30 to 39 with active or convalescent COVID-19. V usage is TRBV27 and J usage is TRBJ1-2; D is possibly TRBD1 (6 bases). Sequencing input: peripheral blood. The CDR3 loop is CASSLSGASPTF. Here the CDR3 DNA reads TGTGCCAGCAGTTTATCGGGGGCATCCCCCACCTTC.